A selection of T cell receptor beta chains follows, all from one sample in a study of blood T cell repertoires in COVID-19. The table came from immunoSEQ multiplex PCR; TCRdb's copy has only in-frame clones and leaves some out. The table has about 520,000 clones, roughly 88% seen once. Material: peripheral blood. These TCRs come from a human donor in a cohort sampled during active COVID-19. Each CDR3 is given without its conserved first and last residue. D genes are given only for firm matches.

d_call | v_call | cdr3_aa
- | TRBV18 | ASSPSGAPMNTEAF
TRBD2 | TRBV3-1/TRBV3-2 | ASSLPTSLTLGELF
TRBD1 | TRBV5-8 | ASSLGRHRGMETQY
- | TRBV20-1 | SASGQVFYEQY
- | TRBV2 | ASKRAERANLSGANVLT
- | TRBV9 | ASSSLPQGTIYEQY
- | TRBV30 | AWSGLTLTDTQY
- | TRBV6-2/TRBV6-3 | ASSYPGAVSYNEQF
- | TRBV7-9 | ASRSLVEGTEAF
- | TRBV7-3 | ASSLFASGGNSEQY
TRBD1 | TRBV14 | ASSQDRTGVDQPQH
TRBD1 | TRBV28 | ASIVAGGLTEAF
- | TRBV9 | ASSVDSGAEAF